One and the same sample provided the 7 T cell receptor beta chains below, sequenced in a study of tumor-infiltrating lymphocytes in primary liver carcinoma (dated by TCRdb to about 2017). TRIzol reagent was used to extract blood RNA from unsorted whole blood, while the DNeasy Blood & Tissue kit provided the germline DNA. Sequencing was performed on an Illumina HiSeq 2500. TCRbeta-specific cDNA was reverse-transcribed from about 500 ng total RNA using a constant-region primer and ProtoScript II reverse transcriptase. Construction of the TCRbeta libraries relied on three nested rounds of multiplex PCR, following a slightly modified ARM-PCR procedure. Each of the first two PCR rounds ran for roughly 11 cycles and used multiplex TRBV1-TRBV30 forward primers together with a Cbeta reverse primer. Through fastp at Q25 and MiXCR, TCRdb rebuilt clones from the public reads, retaining in-frame beta chains. Each entry merges the rows of one CDR3 protein and shows their most common DNA and genes. The sample table lists fewer than 250,000 distinct CDR3 sequences, less than 65% of them with a count of one. The ten largest clones add up to under 7.5% of the sample.

Input material: peripheral blood. Receptors were obtained from a woman in her fifties or sixties with primary liver carcinoma and hepatitis B virus infection.

The rearrangement uses TRBV10-3 and TRBJ2-3; D not resolved. V was pared by 10 bases and J by 2 bases, with 10 bases between. Germline lookup yields CDR1 ENHRY and CDR2 SYGVKD. This CDR3 is built from 12 residues. The CDR3 reads CATLEPTDTQYF. CDR3 in DNA: TGTGCCACCCTGGAGCCCACAGATACGCAGTATTTT.

The V call is TRBV7-9, the J call TRBJ1-1, with 8 bases fitting TRBD1. The V segment lost 5 bases and the J segment 3 bases; nucleotides outside the gene matches: 11. Germline V gives CDR1 SEHNR, CDR2 FQNEAQ (reference sequence). This CDR3 is built from 16 residues. For the CDR3, the DNA is TGTGCCAGCAGCCTCGACAGGGGCGGATGGTACACTGAAGCTTTCTTT. Protein sequence: CASSLDRGGWYTEAFF.

A note on this clonotype: A much larger clone differs from this one at a single base, so this may be a read error. No conserved phenylalanine or tryptophan is present at the end of the CDR3, so a read error is the likely explanation. The V gene is TRBV6-5, the J gene TRBJ2-1; 15 nucleotides match TRBD2. V lost 6 bases, J lost 10 bases, and 7 bases stayed unmatched. Per the germline V gene, CDR1 is MNHEY and CDR2 is SVGAGI. The CDR3 covers 15 residues. The CDR3 region has the DNA TGTGCCAGCAGCTATGGACTAGCGGGAGGGGACGAGCAGTTCCTC. Its protein product is CASSYGLAGGDEQFL.

About this clonotype itself: A much larger clone lies a single base off, so this may be a read error. This chain uses TRBV14 with TRBJ2-2; 8 bases agree with TRBD1. The germline gives CDR1 SGHDN, CDR2 FVKESK. The CDR3 loop spans 16 amino acids. The CDR3 reads CASSHWTGINTGEPFF. The CDR3 DNA follows: TGTGCCAGCAGCCACTGGACAGGGATTAACACCGGGGAGCCGTTTTTT.

V is TRBV6-2 or TRBV6-3 and J is TRBJ2-3; 7 bases fit TRBD2. Per the germline V gene, CDR1 is MNHEY and CDR2 is SVGEGT. This CDR3 contains 19 residues. V trimming: 6 bases; J trimming: 0 bases; junction bases outside the gene matches: 18. CDR3 loop: CASRNPSGWPWSSTDTQYF. As DNA, the CDR3 is TGTGCCAGCAGAAATCCTAGCGGTTGGCCTTGGTCTAGCACAGATACGCAGTATTTT.

In regard to this clonotype: One junction end does not reproduce the germline sequence, and a read error may be involved. The V call is TRBV12-3 or TRBV12-4, the J call TRBJ2-6; D is possibly TRBD2 (5 bases). This CDR3 region has 17 residues. For the CDR3, the DNA is TGTGCCAACAGTGCTAGTGGAGGCAGCTCTGGGGCCAACGTCCTGACTTTC. This codes for CANSASGGSSGANVLTF.

Worth noting for this clonotype: This may be a read error, as it is one base from a much larger clone. Written as DNA, the CDR3 is TGTGCCATCAGTGAGTCATGGAGCGGAACCTCCTACGAGCAGTACTTC. This translates into CAISESWSGTSYEQYF. The V call is TRBV10-3, the J call TRBJ2-7, with D maybe TRBD2 (5 bases). Germline CDR1 and CDR2: ENHRY and SYGVKD. The CDR3 extends over 16 amino acids. V was clipped by 0 bases and J by 0 bases, with 12 bases between them.